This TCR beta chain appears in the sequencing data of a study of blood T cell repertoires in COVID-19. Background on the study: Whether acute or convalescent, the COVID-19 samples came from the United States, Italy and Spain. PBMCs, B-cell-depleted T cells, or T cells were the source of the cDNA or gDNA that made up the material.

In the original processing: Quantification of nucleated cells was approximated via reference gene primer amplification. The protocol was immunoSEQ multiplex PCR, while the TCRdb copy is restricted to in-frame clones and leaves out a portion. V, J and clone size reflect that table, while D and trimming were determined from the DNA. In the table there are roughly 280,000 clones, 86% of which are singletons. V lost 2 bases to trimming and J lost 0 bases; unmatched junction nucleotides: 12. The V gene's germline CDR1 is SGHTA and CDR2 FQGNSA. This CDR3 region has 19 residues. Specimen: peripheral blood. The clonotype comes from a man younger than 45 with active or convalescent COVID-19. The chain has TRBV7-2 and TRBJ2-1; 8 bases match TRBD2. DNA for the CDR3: TGTGCCAGCAGCTTAATAAGCGGGGGAACCCCGGGCTCCTACAATGAGCAGTTCTTC. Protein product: CASSLISGGTPGSYNEQFF.